This T cell receptor (beta chain) is from a study of cytomegalovirus exposure and HLA in healthy donors. With 5 bases clipped from V and 4 bases from J, the junction kept 6 bases outside the gene matches. The CDR3 is 14 residues long. Germline V CDR1 and CDR2: SEHNR, FQNEAQ (reference sequence). The primer mix had 60 Vbeta and 13 Jbeta primers. Per the original data handling: It was a later analysis that counted tens of millions of unique TCR beta chains, of which roughly 11 million were shared. Using immunoSEQ multiplex PCR, the repertoire was profiled, and TCRdb retains in-frame clones only, with some absent. V and J calls and clone size are as listed in that table; D and trimming were resolved from the DNA. The table records fewer than 200,000 clones, roughly four fifths of them present only once. Overall study findings and caveats: TCR beta chains numbering more than 150 were designated cytomegalovirus-associated. Immune exposure data for these donors was limited to CMV serostatus.

To note about this clone: Antigen specificity is unknown.

Material for sequencing was PBMCs. The origin of this receptor is a young woman in good health and CMV-seronegative. The chain uses TRBV7-9 and TRBJ1-1, with 8 bases fitting TRBD1. This CDR3 reads CASSQQGGGTEAFF. CDR3 coding DNA: TGTGCCAGCAGCCAACAGGGGGGGGGCACTGAAGCTTTCTTT. The full variable domain, with the rest looked up from reference TRBV7-9 and TRBJ1-1, is DTGVSQNPRHKITKRGQNVTFRCDPISEHNRLYWYRQTLGQGPEFLTYFQNEAQLEKSRLLSDRFSAERPKGSFSTLEIQRTEQGDSAMYLCASSQQGGGTEAFFGQGTRLTVV.